This T cell receptor (beta chain) was sequenced in a study of cytomegalovirus exposure and HLA in healthy donors. Study-wide findings and caveats: Reportedly, a later analysis found an Asian-associated ancestry cluster had fewer N-insertions than the approximately 700-donor mean.

In the PCR, 60 Vbeta and 13 Jbeta primers were used. Method: immunoSEQ multiplex PCR; TCRdb's copy keeps in-frame clones and lacks some. The table has 110,000 or so clones, over 70% seen once. As regards this clone: Its antigen is unknown.

The CDR3 is made up of 14 amino acids. In germline, CDR1 is MNHNS, CDR2 SASEGT. V lost 1 base, J lost 6 bases, and 12 bases lay in between. The sample taken for sequencing was PBMCs. The V call is TRBV6-1, the J call TRBJ1-2; the D is unclear. The clonotype comes from a man aged 30 to 45 in good health and CMV-seronegative. This CDR3 is CASSEGRGSHGYTF. DNA of the CDR3: TGTGCCAGCAGTGAAGGACGGGGTAGCCATGGCTACACCTTC.